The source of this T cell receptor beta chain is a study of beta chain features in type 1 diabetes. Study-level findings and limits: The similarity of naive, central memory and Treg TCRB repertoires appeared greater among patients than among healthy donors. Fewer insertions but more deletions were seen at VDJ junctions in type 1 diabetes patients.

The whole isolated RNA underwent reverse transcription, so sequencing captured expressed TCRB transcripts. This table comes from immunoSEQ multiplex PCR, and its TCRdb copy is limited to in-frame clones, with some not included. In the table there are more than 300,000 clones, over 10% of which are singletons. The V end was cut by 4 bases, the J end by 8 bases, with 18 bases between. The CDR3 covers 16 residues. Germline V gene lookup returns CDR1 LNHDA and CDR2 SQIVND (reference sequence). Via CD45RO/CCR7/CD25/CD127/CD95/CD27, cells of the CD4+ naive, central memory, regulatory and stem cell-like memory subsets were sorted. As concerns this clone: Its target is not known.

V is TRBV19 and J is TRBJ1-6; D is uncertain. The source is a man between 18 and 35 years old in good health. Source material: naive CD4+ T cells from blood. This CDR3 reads CASSTPSSNRDSPLHF. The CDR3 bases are TGTGCCAGTAGTACGCCTTCTAGCAACCGTGATTCACCCCTCCACTTT.